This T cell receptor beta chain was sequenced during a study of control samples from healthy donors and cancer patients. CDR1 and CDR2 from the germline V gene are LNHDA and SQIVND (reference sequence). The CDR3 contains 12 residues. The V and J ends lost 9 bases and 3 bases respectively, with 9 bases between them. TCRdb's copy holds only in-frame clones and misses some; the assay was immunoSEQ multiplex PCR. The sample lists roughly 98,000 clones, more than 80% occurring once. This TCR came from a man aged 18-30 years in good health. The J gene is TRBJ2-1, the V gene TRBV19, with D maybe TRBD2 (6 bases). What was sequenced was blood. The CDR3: CASLSGYNEQFF. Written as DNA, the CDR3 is TGTGCCAGCCTTAGCGGCTACAATGAGCAGTTCTTC.